This passage covers 22 T cell receptor beta chains from one sample sequenced in a study of tumor and adjacent non-tumor tissue in lung cancer. This sample's RNA came from whole unsorted tissue. The normal lung tissue was taken more than 3 cm from the tumor edge. The library came from three nested PCR rounds adapted from ARM-PCR protocols. Each CDR3 protein is one row after TCRdb ran MiXCR on the multiplex PCR reads. The top ten clones hold around a fifth of a sample with 100,000 or so distinct CDR3 sequences, more than 55% of them seen once. The specimen sequenced was distant non-tumor lung tissue. Receptors originate from a man aged 25 to 40 with non-small cell lung cancer.

A remark on this clonotype: Sequence at one end of the junction differs from germline and may be a read error. This chain links TRBV6-5 with TRBJ1-3; the D is unclear. Looked up from germline, CDR1 is MNHEY and CDR2 is SVGAGI. The CDR3 is 15 residues long. The CDR3 sequence: CASSKEPGVGNTVYF. The CDR3 DNA sequence: TGTGCCAGCAGTAAGGAACCAGGTGTCGGAAACACCGTATATTTT.

In this sample, this clonotype turned up once. One end of the junction fails to match germline, which may point to a read error. The rearrangement uses TRBV4-1 and TRBJ2-7; weak D call: TRBD2 (6 bases). The tail of the sequence fits TRBJ2-1 better, so the J call may be wrong. The CDR3 extends over 17 amino acids. Germline CDR1 MGHRA, CDR2 YSYEKL. The CDR3 DNA is TGCCCCAGCAGCCAACCCCGGGCGGGGTCGCCCTCCTACGAGCAGTTCTTC. Translating gives CPSSQPRAGSPSYEQFF.

This clonotype was seen a few times. A read error may produce the germline difference seen at one junction end. The chain couples TRBV11-3 to TRBJ1-5; no clear D. CDR3 length equals 12 residues. The germline V gene encodes CDR1 SGHNT and CDR2 YENEEA. CDR3 DNA sequence: TGTGTCAGCAGCCGCGGGGATCAGCCCCGGCATTTT. It yields the protein CVSSRGDQPRHF.

About this clonotype: This sequence may be a read error, since a much larger clone differs from it by one base. The V and J genes are TRBV4-1 and TRBJ2-1; D is perhaps TRBD1 or TRBD2 (6 bases each). CDR1 and CDR2 (germline): MGHRA, YSYEKL. This CDR3 is 16 amino acids long. Trimming pared 2 bases from V and 1 base from J, leaving 12 bases between. The CDR3 is CASSQSQGTSYNEQFF. CDR3 coding DNA: TGCGCCAGCAGCCAATCCCAGGGGACTTCCTACAATGAGCAGTTCTTC.

On this clonotype itself: The conserved phenylalanine or tryptophan is not found at the CDR3 terminus, so this likely reflects a read error. No DNA is shown, since the ends of the CDR3 on it are uncertain; the CDR3 is the one TCRdb lists. J is TRBJ2-1 and V is TRBV4-3; the table's D call of TRBD1 was not tested on the DNA. The CDR3 is 14 amino acids long, termini counted. CDR1 and CDR2 from the germline V gene are LGHNA and YSLEER. CDR3 region: CASSQDRDSNEQLS.

With respect to this clonotype: An end of the junction differs from the germline gene, which may be a read error. The chain couples TRBV20-1 to TRBJ2-2; 8 bases are shared with TRBD1. This CDR3 is 15 amino acids long. Germline V gene data show CDR1 as DFQATT and CDR2 as SNEGSKA (reference sequence). Here the CDR3 reads CSTSAQGASTGELFF. DNA for the CDR3: TGCAGTACTAGTGCGCAGGGGGCGAGCACCGGGGAGCTGTTTTTT.

This clonotype was seen ten or more times. This chain joins TRBV11-3 and TRBJ2-7; 7 positions agree with TRBD1. J was trimmed by 3 bases and V by 5 bases; bases with no gene match: 4. The CDR3 runs 13 residues. Germline CDR1 reads SGHNT; CDR2 reads YENEEA. The CDR3 DNA reads TGTGCCAGCAGCGGGACAGTAAGCTACGAGCAGTACTTC. Amino acid sequence: CASSGTVSYEQYF.

The gene calls are TRBV11-2 and TRBJ2-2; D perhaps matches TRBD2 (5 bases). The CDR3 totals 15 residues. The V gene lost 5 bases and the J gene lost 6 bases, with 16 bases spanning the gap. Germline CDR1 is SGHAT and CDR2 is FQNNGV. The CDR3 DNA is TGTGCCAGCAGCCTTCAAACGGGATCAGCCGGGGAGCTGTTTTTT. It encodes CASSLQTGSAGELFF.

Regarding this clonotype: The CDR3 does not close with the conserved phenylalanine or tryptophan, likely indicating a read error. V is TRBV4-2 and J is TRBJ2-1; D call uncertain. CDR1 is LGHNA, CDR2 YNFKEQ, per germline. The CDR3 covers 16 residues. V lost 4 bases and J lost 1, with 14 bases in between. The CDR3 loop is CASSPGHGLSYNEQFL. The DNA of the CDR3 is TGTGCCAGCAGCCCTGGGCATGGCCTTTCCTACAATGAGCAGTTCTTG.

This clonotype turned up a few times. This clone may be a read error of a much larger clone one base away. The genes are TRBV6-2 or TRBV6-3 and TRBJ1-5; D remains ambiguous. The CDR3 is 14 residues long. V shed 10 bases and J shed 5 bases, with 18 bases lying between them. CDR1 is MNHEY, CDR2 SVGEGT, per germline. The DNA of the CDR3 is TGTGCCACCCAACGGACGGTTCGCGATCAGCCCCAGCATTTT. This translates into CATQRTVRDQPQHF.

The chain is built from TRBV5-1 and TRBJ2-2; a weak D match, TRBD2 (5 bases). CDR1 SGHRS and CDR2 YFSETQ come from the germline V gene. V was cut by 4 bases and J by 3 bases, with 7 bases left in between. This CDR3 has 13 amino acids. Here the CDR3 DNA reads TGCGCCAGCAGCCCGAGGGACACCGGGGAGCTGTTTTTT. This codes for CASSPRDTGELFF.

This clonotype occurred a few times. A much larger clone lies one base from this, so it may be a read error. The V and J genes are TRBV20-1 and TRBJ1-2; D uncertain. The ends were cut back, 5 bases at V and 5 bases at J, with 24 bases in the middle. The CDR3 covers 16 residues. Germline V gene lookup returns CDR1 DFQATT and CDR2 SNEGSKA (reference sequence). CDR3 nucleotide sequence: TGCAGTGCTCCCGGAGCAAGGCACGACATCGAATATGGCTACACCTTC. Residues: CSAPGARHDIEYGYTF.

For this clonotype: A much larger clone is a single base away; this may be a read error. The gene calls are TRBV5-4 and TRBJ2-5; TRBD2 matches 9 bases. The CDR3 contains 15 residues. Germline loops: CDR1 SGHNT, CDR2 YYREEE (reference sequence). In DNA form, the CDR3 reads TGTGCCAGCATCTTGGCGGGACTAGCTCGGGAGACCCAGTACTTC. It translates to CASILAGLARETQYF.

There are a few counts of this clonotype. A much more abundant neighbour one base away suggests this may be a read error. The rearrangement links TRBV20-1 to TRBJ1-2, with unresolved D. Looked up from germline, CDR1 is DFQATT and CDR2 is SNEGSKA (reference sequence). The CDR3 has 13 residues. V was shortened by 0 bases and J by 9 bases, with 14 bases between the two germline ends. CDR3 protein: CSARDRTLGCYTF. The DNA for the CDR3 is TGCAGTGCTAGAGATAGGACCCTTGGGTGCTACACCTTC.

The CDR3 DNA follows: TGTGCCAGCAGTGCGTTTCTAACAGGGGTAGCGTACCAAGAGACCCAGTACTTC. It encodes CASSAFLTGVAYQETQYF. The gene calls are TRBV6-5 and TRBJ2-5; 7 bases are a match to TRBD1. V dropped 5 bases and J dropped 0; count of bases not matched to a gene: 15. This CDR3 contains 18 residues. Germline values: CDR1 MNHEY, CDR2 SVGAGI.

This chain connects TRBV5-1 to TRBJ2-3; TRBD1 matches at 7 bases. CDR1 is SGHRS and CDR2 is YFSETQ in the germline V gene. The ends lost 7 bases at V and 6 bases at J; junction bases unmatched: 11. This CDR3 contains 14 residues. In DNA form, the CDR3 reads TGCGCCAGCTGCCTCCGGGACAGAGGCGATACGCAGTATTTT. Its protein product is CASCLRDRGDTQYF.

This clonotype was observed a single time. The chain has TRBV5-6 and TRBJ2-5; possible D gene TRBD2, 5 bases. CDR1 and CDR2 (germline): SGHDT, YYEEEE. V was shortened by 0 bases and J by 5 bases, with 23 bases between the two germline ends. This CDR3 has 18 residues. This chain's CDR3 is CASSLVPAGFRGPETQYF. The CDR3 nucleotides are TGTGCCAGCAGCTTGGTCCCGGCGGGTTTTCGAGGCCCGGAGACCCAGTACTTC.

To note about this clonotype: The junction differs from germline at one of its ends, possibly a read error. CDR3 amino acids: CSVRAGAGENLLF. CDR3 sequence (DNA): TGCAGTGTTAGAGCGGGGGCTGGGGAAAACCTGCTTTTT. This chain links TRBV20-1 with TRBJ1-4; D may be TRBD1 (6 bases). This CDR3 is 13 amino acids long. Germline V gene data show CDR1 as DFQATT and CDR2 as SNEGSKA (reference sequence).

Regarding this clonotype: This may be a read error, as it is one base from a much larger clone. The V call is TRBV11-2, the J call TRBJ2-1; maybe TRBD1 (6 bases). This CDR3 has 12 residues. Germline-derived CDR1 and CDR2 are SGHAT and FQNNGV. CDR3 sequence (DNA): TGTGCCACCAGCTTAGGTGGGGGCGAGCAGTTCTTC. Translation gives CATSLGGGEQFF. The full variable domain, rest sourced from reference TRBV11-2 and TRBJ2-1, is EAGVAQSPRYKIIEKRQSVAFWCNPISGHATLYWYQQILGQGPKLLIQFQNNGVVDDSQLPKDRFSAERLKGVDSTLKIQPAKLEDSAVYLCATSLGGGEQFFGPGTRLTVL.

This clonotype was detected many times. V is TRBV10-3 and J is TRBJ2-7; possibly TRBD1 for D (6 bases). The CDR3 spans 15 residues. Per germline, CDR1 ENHRY and CDR2 SYGVKD. Trimming removed 4 bases from V and 1 base from J, with 14 bases in between. This chain's CDR3 is CAISASTGRSYEQYF. CDR3 nucleotide sequence: TGTGCCATCAGTGCTTCGACAGGTCGTTCCTACGAGCAGTACTTC.

Note on this clonotype: At one of its ends the junction is not consistent with the germline gene, which may arise from a read error. In DNA form, the CDR3 reads TGTGCCAGCAGTCCGGGGGGGGACAACTATGGCAACACATTC. Amino acids: CASSPGGDNYGNTF. The chain recombines TRBV7-8 with TRBJ1-2; the D gene is possibly TRBD1 (6 bases). CDR1 and CDR2 (germline): SGHVS, FQNEAQ. This CDR3 is 14 amino acids long.

This clonotype was seen more than once but under ten times. This may stem from a read error, because a much larger clone lies one nucleotide away. This chain uses TRBV12-3 or TRBV12-4 with TRBJ2-1, with TRBD1 matching 7 bases. The CDR3 length is 12 residues. CDR3 sequence (DNA): TGTACCAGCAGTTGGGACAGATCTGAGCAGTTCTTC. It codes for CTSSWDRSEQFF.